What follows are 25 T cell receptor beta chains derived from one specimen sequenced in a study of blood T cells in healthy people across ages. Together with a sample-barcoded 5' primer, a J-beta primer mix was included in a second PCR lasting about 7 to 11 cycles. TCRdb independently ran MiXCR on the 5' RACE reads; one entry per CDR3 protein. The sample consists of nearly 800,000 distinct CDR3 sequences, around a quarter of them appearing once. These same data were also listed under a study on T cells of mothers and their children.

The sequencing input was blood. The receptors come from a boy aged 10-17 years in good health.

There are a few counts of this clonotype. The gene calls are TRBV2 and TRBJ2-1; 11 bases are shared with TRBD2. The CDR3 is 15 residues long. The V gene's germline CDR1 is SNHLY and CDR2 FYNNEI. J gave up 9 bases and V 6 bases, and 10 bases lay outside the gene matches. The CDR3 spells CASRLTSGSDGEQFF. As DNA, the CDR3 is TGTGCCAGCAGGTTAACTAGCGGGAGTGACGGTGAGCAGTTCTTC.

The chain couples TRBV20-1 to TRBJ2-7; 7 nucleotides agree with TRBD1. CDR1 is DFQATT and CDR2 is SNEGSKA in the germline V gene (reference sequence). J gave up 0 bases and V 6 bases, and 11 bases lay outside the gene matches. This CDR3 comprises 15 residues. The CDR3 is CSATRSGTASYEQYF. The CDR3 DNA is TGCAGTGCCACACGTTCCGGGACAGCCTCCTACGAGCAGTACTTC.

The gene calls are TRBV5-5 and TRBJ2-5; TRBD1 aligns across 10 bases. J was trimmed by 5 bases and V by 1 base; bases with no gene match: 5. The V gene's germline CDR1 is SGHKS and CDR2 YYEKEE (reference sequence). The CDR3 runs to 15 residues. CDR3 sequence reads: CASSLRQGARETQYF. CDR3 bases: TGTGCCAGCAGCTTGCGACAGGGGGCGCGGGAGACCCAGTACTTC.

The chain links TRBV6-1 to TRBJ2-7; TRBD2 matches at 14 bases. The length of the CDR3 is 15 residues. Germline values: CDR1 MNHNS, CDR2 SASEGT. V shed 8 bases, J shed 6 bases, and the junction held 9 bases outside the gene matches. The CDR3, as DNA: TGTGCCAGCTACGGGACTAGCGGGAGAAGGGGCGAGCAGTACTTC. Translation: CASYGTSGRRGEQYF.

The chain joins TRBV6-5 to TRBJ1-4; the match to TRBD1 covers 7 bases. The germline V gene has CDR1 MNHEY and CDR2 SVGAGI. The CDR3 is 16 amino acids. The V and J ends lost 2 bases and 5 bases, in that order; junction bases with no gene match: 8. The CDR3 here is CASSYHGTALNEKLFF. The CDR3 region has the DNA TGTGCCAGCAGTTACCACGGGACAGCCTTAAATGAAAAACTGTTTTTT.

This clonotype was counted only a few times. The CDR3 coding sequence is TGCGCCAGCAGTTCGGGACACCTTGGAACCGGGGAGCTGTTTTTT. Protein product: CASSSGHLGTGELFF. The chain carries TRBV5-1 and TRBJ2-2; D may be TRBD1 (6 bases). The CDR3 has 15 amino acids. The germline V gene has CDR1 SGHRS and CDR2 YFSETQ. V was clipped by 5 bases and J by 5 bases, with 16 bases between them. The whole variable domain, remainder taken from reference TRBV5-1 and TRBJ2-2, is KAGVTQTPRYLIKTRGQQVTLSCSPISGHRSVSWYQQTPGQGLQFLFEYFSETQRNKGNFPGRFSGRQFSNSRSEMNVSTLELGDSALYLCASSSGHLGTGELFFGEGSRLTVL.

The rearrangement joins TRBV28 to TRBJ2-5; 8 bases line up with TRBD2. CDR3 length: 15 amino acids. Germline assignment: CDR1 MDHEN and CDR2 SYDVKM. V was clipped by 6 bases and J by 0 bases; unmatched bases: 6. For the CDR3, the DNA is TGTGCCAGCAGCCCAAGCGGGGGATACCAAGAGACCCAGTACTTC. Translation gives CASSPSGGYQETQYF.

This chain joins TRBV6-5 and TRBJ1-1; tentative D call: TRBD1 (6 bases). Germline-derived CDR1 and CDR2 are MNHEY and SVGAGI. Trimming pared 1 base from V and 0 bases from J, leaving 12 bases between. This CDR3 has 16 residues. CDR3 bases: TGTGCCAGCAGTTACTGGGCAGGGGAGATGAACACTGAAGCTTTCTTT. It is translated as CASSYWAGEMNTEAFF.

In DNA, the CDR3 is TGCAGTGGTAAGACTCGAGGGGAGCTCTACGAGCAGTACTTC. Encoded protein: CSGKTRGELYEQYF. The chain employs TRBV20-1 and TRBJ2-7; TRBD1 or TRBD2 may be the D gene (5 bases each). CDR1 and CDR2 from the germline V gene are DFQATT and SNEGSKA (reference sequence). There are 14 residues in the CDR3. The V end lost 7 bases, the J end lost 3 bases, and 19 bases lay between the germline ends.

The genes are TRBV7-9 and TRBJ2-5, with 7 bases matching TRBD2. J was trimmed by 2 bases and V by 1 base; bases with no gene match: 7. Germline CDR1 and CDR2: SEHNR and FQNEAQ (reference sequence). CDR3 length: 16 residues. The CDR3 protein is CASSLVAPRGQETQYF. CDR3 bases: TGTGCCAGCAGCTTAGTGGCCCCGCGGGGGCAAGAGACCCAGTACTTC. Full variable domain (outside the CDR3, taken from reference TRBV7-9 and TRBJ2-5): DTGVSQNPRHKITKRGQNVTFRCDPISEHNRLYWYRQTLGQGPEFLTYFQNEAQLEKSRLLSDRFSAERPKGSFSTLEIQRTEQGDSAMYLCASSLVAPRGQETQYFGPGTRLLVL.

The chain recombines TRBV20-1 with TRBJ1-1, with no clear D. The V gene lost 3 bases and the J gene lost 5 bases, with 16 bases spanning the gap. The CDR3 contains 14 residues. Germline lookup yields CDR1 DFQATT and CDR2 SNEGSKA (reference sequence). DNA for the CDR3: TGCAGTGCTAGGACGATAGGGCCCAGGACTGAAGCTTTCTTT. Its protein product is CSARTIGPRTEAFF.

J is TRBJ2-5 and V is TRBV27; possible D gene TRBD2, 6 bases. V dropped 5 bases and J dropped 7 bases, with 26 bases sitting between them. The CDR3 covers 17 residues. Looked up from germline, CDR1 is MNHEY and CDR2 is SMNVEV (reference sequence). CDR3 sequence (DNA): TGTGCCAGCAGTCCTGACCGCGGGACCTTCTTGGGAGTGACCCAGTACTTC. Translating gives CASSPDRGTFLGVTQYF.

This chain uses TRBV28 with TRBJ2-1; TRBD2 matches 9 bases. Germline loops: CDR1 MDHEN, CDR2 SYDVKM. CDR3 length: 15 amino acids. Germline trimming cut 5 bases from V and 7 bases from J; bases unmatched to any gene: 9. The CDR3 protein is CASSAPGTSMNEQFF. The CDR3 DNA reads TGTGCCAGCAGTGCGCCCGGGACTAGCATGAATGAGCAGTTCTTC.

The chain carries TRBV7-2 and TRBJ1-5; D possibly corresponds to TRBD1 (6 bases). This CDR3 comprises 15 residues. CDR1 SGHTA and CDR2 FQGNSA come from the germline V gene. V lost 1 base and J lost 3, with 10 bases in between. The CDR3 DNA is TGTGCCAGCAGCTTAGTCGGGGGGGCCAATCAGCCCCAGCATTTT. It is translated as CASSLVGGANQPQHF.

This clonotype has a handful of counts. V usage is TRBV10-2 and J usage is TRBJ2-5; either TRBD1 or TRBD2 may supply D (5 bases each). The assigned J gene may be wrong: the sequence end matches TRBJ2-7 better. Germline assignment: CDR1 WSHSY and CDR2 SAAADI. The CDR3 is 13 amino acids. CDR3 nucleotides: TGCGCCAGCAGGCCGGGACCCGACTACGAGCAGTACTTC. The encoded protein is CASRPGPDYEQYF.

J is TRBJ1-2 and V is TRBV5-1; D ambiguous. V lost 4 bases to trimming and J lost 1 base, with 11 bases between them. CDR3 length: 14 amino acids. The germline gives CDR1 SGHRS, CDR2 YFSETQ. The CDR3 spells CASSGSEFNYGYTF. Here the CDR3 DNA reads TGCGCCAGCAGCGGATCAGAGTTTAACTATGGCTACACCTTC.

This chain links TRBV5-4 with TRBJ2-5; TRBD1 might be the D (6 bases). Germline assignment: CDR1 SGHNT and CDR2 YYREEE (reference sequence). This CDR3 contains 16 residues. V shed 0 bases and J shed 4 bases, with 16 bases lying between them. CDR3 nucleotides: TGTGCCAGCAGCTTGGGACAGGTTGTAGTAGGAGAGACCCAGTACTTC. This sequence encodes CASSLGQVVVGETQYF.

This clonotype has a handful of counts. V gene TRBV7-2 combines with J gene TRBJ2-3; D call uncertain. The CDR3 totals 11 residues. The V gene's germline CDR1 is SGHTA and CDR2 FQGNSA. The germline V and J ends were trimmed by 6 bases and 5 bases, with 6 bases remaining between them. The CDR3 sequence: CASRALDTQYF. The CDR3 nucleotides are TGTGCCAGCAGGGCGTTAGATACGCAGTATTTT. The full variable domain, rest sourced from reference TRBV7-2 and TRBJ2-3, is GAGVSQSPSNKVTEKGKDVELRCDPISGHTALYWYRQSLGQGLEFLIYFQGNSAPDKSGLPSDRFSAERTGGSVSTLTIQRTQQEDSAVYLCASRALDTQYFGPGTRLTVL.

This chain links TRBV7-6 with TRBJ2-3, with 8 bases lining up with TRBD2. Germline CDR1 SGHVS, CDR2 FNYEAQ. The CDR3 runs 16 residues. V lost 3 bases and J lost 5; bases outside the gene matches: 10. Here the CDR3 DNA reads TGTGCCAGCAGCTTCAGCGGCGGGGGGTCGGGAGATACGCAGTATTTT. Protein: CASSFSGGGSGDTQYF. The whole variable domain, remainder taken from reference TRBV7-6 and TRBJ2-3, is GAGVSQSPRYKVTKRGQDVALRCDPISGHVSLYWYRQALGQGPEFLTYFNYEAQQDKSGLPNDRFSAERPEGSISTLTIQRTEQRDSAMYRCASSFSGGGSGDTQYFGPGTRLTVL.

The V call is TRBV29-1, the J call TRBJ1-2, with TRBD1 as a possible D gene (5 bases). Germline V lookup: CDR1 SQVTM, CDR2 ANQGSEA. Trimming left V 5 bases short and J 2 bases short, with 12 bases between. The CDR3 spans 13 residues. In DNA, the CDR3 is TGCAGCGTTCGAGGTGGGGCCAACTATGGCTACACCTTC. Its translation: CSVRGGANYGYTF. Full variable domain (rest looked up from reference TRBV29-1 and TRBJ1-2): SAVISQKPSRDICQRGTSLTIQCQVDSQVTMMFWYRQQPGQSLTLIATANQGSEATYESGFVIDKFPISRPNLTFSTLTVSNMSPEDSSIYLCSVRGGANYGYTFGSGTRLTVV.

This clonotype was picked up many times. V and J are TRBV2 and TRBJ1-6, with D perhaps matching TRBD1 (5 bases). The germline V and J ends were trimmed by 1 base and 8 bases, with 15 bases remaining between them. The CDR3 spans 16 residues. Per the germline V gene, CDR1 is SNHLY and CDR2 is FYNNEI. CDR3 in DNA: TGTGCCAGCAGTGAAGAGTCAGGGCAGATGGATTCACCCCTCCACTTT. Encoded protein: CASSEESGQMDSPLHF.

This chain joins TRBV7-9 and TRBJ1-4; D ambiguous. There are 14 residues in the CDR3. V lost 5 bases and J lost 5, with 12 bases in between. Germline CDR1 and CDR2: SEHNR and FQNEAQ (reference sequence). CDR3 nucleotide sequence: TGTGCCAGCAGCCGAAGGACGGAGAATGAAAAACTGTTTTTT. Amino acid sequence: CASSRRTENEKLFF. Variable domain in full (rest from reference TRBV7-9 and TRBJ1-4): DTGVSQNPRHKITKRGQNVTFRCDPISEHNRLYWYRQTLGQGPEFLTYFQNEAQLEKSRLLSDRFSAERPKGSFSTLEIQRTEQGDSAMYLCASSRRTENEKLFFGSGTQLSVL.

The chain employs TRBV12-3 or TRBV12-4 and TRBJ2-5; 8 bases align to TRBD1. The CDR3 extends over 15 amino acids. V lost 1 base, J lost 6 bases, and 7 bases stayed unmatched. CDR3 bases: TGTGCCAGCAGTTTAGGAGGACAGGGCCGAAAGACCCAGTACTTC. It encodes CASSLGGQGRKTQYF.

This clonotype was detected a few times. J is TRBJ1-1 and V is TRBV6-6, with D maybe TRBD1 (5 bases). Germline assignment: CDR1 MNHNY and CDR2 SVGAGI (reference sequence). The CDR3 is made up of 16 amino acids. Trimming cost V 4 bases and J 0 bases, with 15 bases left between them. The DNA for the CDR3 is TGTGCCAGCAGTTCCGGACGTAGGGGTTTGAACACTGAAGCTTTCTTT. This codes for CASSSGRRGLNTEAFF.

CDR3 nucleotide sequence: TGTGCCAGCAGCTCCGGGACAGGGGATGGGACAGATACGCAGTATTTT. Its translation: CASSSGTGDGTDTQYF. The chain couples TRBV7-3 to TRBJ2-3, with 10 bases lining up with TRBD1. CDR1 is SGHTA and CDR2 is FQGTGA in the germline V gene. Trimming removed 4 bases from V and 3 bases from J; junction bases left unmatched: 7. This CDR3 region has 16 residues.